These 26 T cell receptor beta chains were all obtained from the same sample, sequenced in a study of shared clonotypes between healthy human individuals. Measured with immunoSEQ multiplex PCR; TCRdb has only the in-frame clones, and not every one. The sample contains approximately 1.1 million clones, 75% to 80% of which appear only once. Material: memory CD4+ T cells from PBMCs. Subset specified: CD45RA-negative fraction. The source is a man aged 18 to 30 in good health. Some clones in this sample may be carry-over from other donors' samples.

CDR3 in DNA: TGTGCCAGCGAGGGGGGCGCACCCTACGAGCAGTACTTC. As protein: CASEGGAPYEQYF. The genes are TRBV28 and TRBJ2-7, with D tentatively TRBD1 or TRBD2 (6 bases each). Per germline, CDR1 MDHEN and CDR2 SYDVKM. Between the trimmed V and J ends, which lost 8 bases and 2 bases, there was a span of 13 bases. The CDR3 contains 13 residues.

Concerning this clone itself: This sample includes further DNA sequences coding for the same CDR3. The chain uses TRBV6-5 and TRBJ1-1; D call uncertain. Germline-derived CDR1 and CDR2 are MNHEY and SVGAGI. The length of the CDR3 is 15 residues. Deletions cut 0 bases from V and 1 base from J, with 9 bases between. CDR3 loop: CASSYSRRRNTEAFF. DNA of the CDR3: TGTGCCAGCAGTTACTCGAGGAGACGGAACACTGAAGCTTTCTTT.

The genes are TRBV19 and TRBJ2-7, with D unresolved. V shed 3 bases and J shed 3 bases, with 9 bases lying between them. The CDR3 covers 13 residues. Germline lookup yields CDR1 LNHDA and CDR2 SQIVND (reference sequence). CDR3 DNA sequence: TGTGCCAGTAGTATCAACGGTGGCTACGAGCAGTACTTC. It translates to CASSINGGYEQYF.

The V gene is TRBV5-4, the J gene TRBJ2-7; TRBD2 aligns across 11 bases. The germline V gene has CDR1 SGHNT and CDR2 YYREEE (reference sequence). The CDR3 totals 14 residues. The J segment lost 9 bases and the V segment lost 0 bases, leaving 5 bases of the junction unmatched. CDR3 bases: TGTGCCAGCAGCTTGGGGACTAGCGGGCTCGGGCAGTACTTC. This translates into CASSLGTSGLGQYF.

To note about this clone: Other DNA sequences within the sample encode an identical CDR3. The V call is TRBV7-3, the J call TRBJ2-7; 9 nucleotides match TRBD1. V lost 3 bases, J lost 6 bases, and 6 bases stayed unmatched. CDR1 is SGHTA, CDR2 FQGTGA, per germline. The CDR3 loop spans 14 amino acids. The CDR3 reads CASSLTGTGSEQYF. As DNA, the CDR3 is TGTGCCAGCAGCTTGACCGGGACAGGGTCCGAGCAGTACTTC.

Details on this clone: Other DNA sequences in the sample encode the same CDR3. The chain is built from TRBV9 and TRBJ1-1; a possible D gene is TRBD1 (5 bases). This CDR3 comprises 15 residues. Trimming removed 3 bases at V and 2 bases at J, with 14 bases between. Germline assignment: CDR1 SGDLS and CDR2 YYNGEE. The CDR3: CASSAAWGVNTEAFF. CDR3 DNA sequence: TGTGCCAGCAGCGCCGCCTGGGGGGTAAACACTGAAGCTTTCTTT.

A few counts support this clone. This sample includes further DNA sequences coding for the same CDR3. V gene TRBV7-2 combines with J gene TRBJ1-1; D gene ambiguous. The CDR3 totals 13 residues. V was cut by 0 bases and J by 2 bases, with 4 bases left in between. From germline, CDR1 is SGHTA and CDR2 FQGNSA. CDR3: CASSLALNTEAFF. As DNA, the CDR3 is TGTGCCAGCAGCTTAGCGCTCAACACTGAAGCTTTCTTT.

The gene calls are TRBV5-1 and TRBJ2-7, with 8 bases aligning to TRBD2. Germline-derived CDR1 and CDR2 are SGHRS and YFSETQ. The CDR3 extends over 14 amino acids. Losses at the gene ends were 4 bases for V and 1 base for J; bases not matched to a gene: 4. The CDR3 nucleotides read TGCGCCAGCAGCGTTAGCGGGGCGTCCTACGAGCAGTACTTC. Translating it yields CASSVSGASYEQYF.

The V gene is TRBV7-3, the J gene TRBJ2-1, with D possibly matching TRBD1 (6 bases). V gave up 2 bases and J gave up 7 bases, with 9 bases separating them. Germline V gene sequence: CDR1 SGHTA, CDR2 FQGTGA. The CDR3 length is 13 residues. CDR3 DNA sequence: TGTGCCAGCAGCTTAGGCCAGGGGAATGAGCAGTTCTTC. Translating it yields CASSLGQGNEQFF.

This chain links TRBV18 with TRBJ1-2, with D possibly being TRBD1 (5 bases). V lost 5 bases, J lost 2 bases, and 15 bases lay in between. In germline, CDR1 is KGHSH, CDR2 LQKENI. The CDR3 is made up of 15 amino acids. The CDR3, as DNA: TGTGCCAGCTCAACTATCTCCCAGGGAAACTATGGCTACACCTTC. Amino acids: CASSTISQGNYGYTF.

V and J are TRBV11-2 and TRBJ2-7, with TRBD1 matching over 11 bases. The CDR3 has 13 residues. Germline V gene lookup returns CDR1 SGHAT and CDR2 FQNNGV. Trimming took 6 bases from V and 7 from J; bases not matched to a gene: 5. CDR3: CASRWTGGREQYF. DNA for the CDR3: TGTGCCAGCAGATGGACAGGGGGCCGTGAGCAGTACTTC.

The chain employs TRBV20-1 and TRBJ1-1; 8 bases are shared with TRBD1. Germline V gives CDR1 DFQATT, CDR2 SNEGSKA (reference sequence). Losses at the gene ends were 3 bases for V and 10 bases for J; bases not matched to a gene: 4. This CDR3 has 11 residues. CDR3 loop: CSASITGGAFF. The CDR3 region has the DNA TGCAGTGCTAGTATAACAGGGGGAGCTTTCTTT.

The V gene is TRBV9, the J gene TRBJ2-3, with 7 bases matching TRBD2. Germline V CDR1 and CDR2: SGDLS, YYNGEE. This CDR3 spans 14 amino acids. V lost 0 bases, J lost 5 bases, and 3 bases stayed unmatched. The CDR3 nucleotides are TGTGCCAGCAGCGTAGTCTGGGAGGGAGATACGCAGTATTTT. This gives the protein CASSVVWEGDTQYF.

For this clone: The sample contains more than one DNA sequence encoding this CDR3. The chain has TRBV9 and TRBJ2-1; D not certain. Deletions cut 3 bases from V and 0 bases from J, with 4 bases between. The length of the CDR3 is 13 residues. Germline values: CDR1 SGDLS, CDR2 YYNGEE. The CDR3 DNA reads as TGTGCCAGCAGCGGAAGCTCCTACAATGAGCAGTTCTTC. This encodes CASSGSSYNEQFF. Drawing the rest from reference TRBV9 and TRBJ2-1, the complete variable domain is DSGVTQTPKHLITATGQRVTLRCSPRSGDLSVYWYQQSLDQGLQFLIQYYNGEERAKGNILERFSAQQFPDLHSELNLSSLELGDSALYFCASSGSSYNEQFFGPGTRLTVL.

The V and J genes are TRBV30 and TRBJ2-2; D unresolved. V was shortened by 4 bases and J by 0 bases, with 6 bases between the two germline ends. The CDR3 runs 13 residues. Looked up from germline, CDR1 is GTSNPN and CDR2 is SVGIG (reference sequence). CDR3 coding DNA: TGTGCCTGGAAAGCTCCGAACACCGGGGAGCTGTTTTTT. It translates to CAWKAPNTGELFF.

Only one count was recorded for this clone. The chain uses TRBV7-9 and TRBJ1-5, with D possibly matching TRBD1 (5 bases). The CDR3 has 15 residues. V was pared by 5 bases and J by 7 bases, with 18 bases between. CDR1 and CDR2 (germline): SEHNR, FQNEAQ (reference sequence). CDR3 amino acids: CASSLTGLPGQPQHF. As DNA, the CDR3 is TGTGCCAGCAGCCTCACGGGGCTTCCAGGGCAGCCCCAGCATTTT. The variable domain in full, completed from reference TRBV7-9 and TRBJ1-5, reads DTGVSQNPRHKITKRGQNVTFRCDPISEHNRLYWYRQTLGQGPEFLTYFQNEAQLEKSRLLSDRFSAERPKGSFSTLEIQRTEQGDSAMYLCASSLTGLPGQPQHFGDGTRLSIL.

This chain joins TRBV5-6 and TRBJ1-2; D uncertain. Germline V gene data show CDR1 as SGHDT and CDR2 as YYEEEE. V dropped 2 bases and J dropped 1 base, with 9 bases sitting between them. This CDR3 spans 14 amino acids. This chain's CDR3 is CASSLAGFNYGYTF. The CDR3 bases are TGTGCCAGCAGCTTAGCAGGATTTAACTATGGCTACACCTTC. The whole variable domain, filled in from reference TRBV5-6 and TRBJ1-2, reads DAGVTQSPTHLIKTRGQQVTLRCSPKSGHDTVSWYQQALGQGPQFIFQYYEEEERQRGNFPDRFSGHQFPNYSSELNVNALLLGDSALYLCASSLAGFNYGYTFGSGTRLTVV.

This chain joins TRBV28 and TRBJ1-2; D is possibly TRBD1 (6 bases). Germline lookup yields CDR1 MDHEN and CDR2 SYDVKM. The ends were cut back, 7 bases at V and 3 bases at J, with 12 bases in the middle. The length of the CDR3 is 13 residues. CDR3 coding DNA: TGTGCCAGCAACCCACAGGGCCACTATGGCTACACCTTC. It encodes CASNPQGHYGYTF.

For this clone: The same CDR3 also results from other DNA sequences found in this sample. The chain couples TRBV7-3 to TRBJ2-1; 11 bases line up with TRBD2. This CDR3 contains 15 residues. The germline CDR1 and CDR2 sequences are SGHTA and FQGTGA. The ends lost 5 bases at V and 3 bases at J; junction bases unmatched: 3. The CDR3 here is CASSLGLAGYNEQFF. CDR3 bases: TGTGCCAGCAGCCTTGGACTAGCGGGCTACAATGAGCAGTTCTTC.

V gene TRBV20-1 combines with J gene TRBJ2-1, with D uncertain. V was trimmed by 3 bases and J by 11 bases, leaving 11 bases between them. This CDR3 is 11 amino acids long. Germline CDR1 DFQATT, CDR2 SNEGSKA (reference sequence). CDR3: CSASGLVKQFF. CDR3 sequence (DNA): TGCAGTGCTAGTGGGCTGGTGAAGCAGTTCTTC.

This clone was observed a few times. This chain connects TRBV27 to TRBJ2-7, with D maybe TRBD1 (6 bases). CDR1 MNHEY and CDR2 SMNVEV come from the germline V gene (reference sequence). The CDR3 is 14 residues long. With 4 bases removed from V and 4 bases from J, the gap between germline ends came to 14 bases. The CDR3 is CASSSRKGDYEQYF. CDR3 coding DNA: TGTGCCAGCAGTTCCCGGAAGGGGGATTACGAGCAGTACTTC.

The chain links TRBV11-2 to TRBJ1-2; D perhaps matches TRBD1 (5 bases). Trimming pared 0 bases from V and 1 base from J, leaving 24 bases between. The CDR3 has 20 amino acids. Germline CDR1 is SGHAT and CDR2 is FQNNGV. DNA of the CDR3: TGTGCCAGCAGCTTAGAATTCCCAGCGAGTGGCCTAGGGGATAACTATGGCTACACCTTC. Translating it yields CASSLEFPASGLGDNYGYTF.

This chain links TRBV5-4 with TRBJ2-4; D is tentatively TRBD1 or TRBD2 (7 bases each). This CDR3 spans 18 amino acids. Trimming took off 4 bases at V and 0 bases at J, with 20 bases between the two ends. Germline V gene sequence: CDR1 SGHNT, CDR2 YYREEE (reference sequence). In DNA form, the CDR3 reads TGTGCCAGCAGCGACCGACCCAGGGGGGGACTAGCCAAAAACATTCAGTACTTC. It specifies CASSDRPRGGLAKNIQYF.

The chain joins TRBV4-2 to TRBJ1-1; D is uncertain. The germline V and J ends were trimmed by 0 bases and 4 bases, with 15 bases remaining between them. The CDR3 extends over 16 amino acids. Germline CDR1 and CDR2: LGHNA and YNFKEQ. The CDR3 spells CASSQEAGRLLTEAFF. The CDR3 DNA reads TGTGCCAGCAGCCAAGAGGCAGGCCGGTTGCTCACTGAAGCTTTCTTT.

As regards this clone: A read error likely explains this, since a far larger clone differs by one base. Other DNA sequences in this specimen translate into the identical CDR3. V gene TRBV10-3 combines with J gene TRBJ2-2, with D possibly TRBD2 on 5 matching bases. The germline CDR1 and CDR2 sequences are ENHRY and SYGVKD. CDR3 length: 17 residues. This CDR3 reads CAIKPSPRTENTGELFF. CDR3 DNA: TGTGCCATCAAACCATCCCCACGGACGGAGAACACCGGGGAGTTGTTTTTT.

This sequence joins TRBV19 and TRBJ1-2; 12 nucleotides line up with TRBD1. Germline trimming cut 9 bases from V and 8 bases from J; bases unmatched to any gene: 7. CDR1 and CDR2 from the germline V gene are LNHDA and SQIVND (reference sequence). The CDR3 has 13 residues. The CDR3 region is CASGDRGRGGYTF. DNA of the CDR3: TGTGCCAGCGGGGACAGGGGGCGAGGAGGCTACACCTTC.